This T cell receptor beta chain derives from a study of T cells after yellow fever vaccination. The trim removed 0 bases at V and 2 bases at J, leaving 11 bases unmatched. CDR1 is SGHTA, CDR2 FQGNSA, per germline. The CDR3 runs 18 residues. TCRdb re-called the 5' RACE reads with MiXCR, one entry per CDR3 protein. The data contain 550,000 to 750,000 distinct CDR3 sequences, 13% of them seen just once; the ten biggest clones take up more than 13%. This receptor was identified in a man younger than 45 who received the YFV17D yellow fever vaccine. This sample comprised PBMCs, obtained on the day of the yellow fever booster vaccination. This rearrangement joins TRBV7-2 to TRBJ2-5, with 8 bases fitting TRBD2. The CDR3 reads CASSLAGSGSVGQETQYF. The CDR3 DNA follows: TGTGCCAGCAGCTTAGCGGGCAGCGGGAGCGTTGGGCAAGAGACCCAGTACTTC.